The 30 T cell receptor beta chains below were found in one sample sequenced in a study of blood T cell repertoires in COVID-19. Sequencing was performed with immunoSEQ multiplex PCR; in TCRdb, only in-frame clones are kept and a portion is missing. This table holds about 52,000 clones, roughly 87% found once. Specimen: peripheral blood. All receptors come from a man in his sixties with active COVID-19.

The V call is TRBV5-1, the J call TRBJ2-7, with 7 positions matching TRBD2. This CDR3 comprises 12 residues. Germline CDR1 SGHRS, CDR2 YFSETQ. Losses at the gene ends were 4 bases for V and 9 bases for J; bases not matched to a gene: 7. The CDR3 DNA follows: TGCGCCAGCAGCGAGGGAGGGCAGGGGCAGTACTTC. Translation: CASSEGGQGQYF.

The chain recombines TRBV5-8 with TRBJ1-1; D remains unclear. V was trimmed by 0 bases and J by 0 bases, leaving 9 bases between them. The germline CDR1 and CDR2 sequences are SGHTS and YDEGEE. This CDR3 has 15 residues. CDR3 residues: CASSLELLVNTEAFF. The CDR3 nucleotides are TGTGCCAGCAGCTTGGAGCTCCTGGTGAACACTGAAGCTTTCTTT. The full variable domain, completed using reference TRBV5-8 and TRBJ1-1, is EAGVTQSPTHLIKTRGQQATLRCSPISGHTSVYWYQQALGLGLQFLLWYDEGEERNRGNFPPRFSGRQFPNYSSELNVNALELEDSALYLCASSLELLVNTEAFFGQGTRLTVV.

The chain carries TRBV12-3 or TRBV12-4 and TRBJ1-5; D ambiguous. The CDR3 length is 12 residues. With 3 bases removed from V and 9 bases from J, the gap between germline ends came to 9 bases. In DNA form, the CDR3 reads TGTGCCAGCAGTTTGTGGGCTACGCCCCAGCATTTT. Its translation is CASSLWATPQHF.

The chain couples TRBV6-4 to TRBJ2-1; possible D gene TRBD2, 6 bases. Trimming took 3 bases from V and 8 from J, leaving 17 bases between them. Germline assignment: CDR1 MRHNA and CDR2 SNTAGT. CDR3 length equals 15 residues. This CDR3 is CASSESGETGYEQFF. The CDR3 DNA reads TGTGCCAGCAGTGAGTCGGGGGAGACCGGCTATGAGCAGTTCTTC.

The V and J genes are TRBV28 and TRBJ2-2; TRBD2 agrees at 7 bases. CDR3 length equals 17 residues. Per the germline V gene, CDR1 is MDHEN and CDR2 is SYDVKM. Unmatched junction bases numbered 20, after V lost 10 bases and J lost 6 bases. CDR3 bases: TGTGCCACCGCCTCAGGTAGCGGGCCCCGCCGGGCCGGGGAGCTGTTTTTT. Translation: CATASGSGPRRAGELFF.

The J gene is TRBJ1-4, the V gene TRBV10-3, with D possibly being TRBD1 (5 bases). The CDR3 is 14 residues long. Between the trimmed V and J ends, which lost 10 bases and 5 bases, there was a span of 17 bases. Germline CDR1 ENHRY, CDR2 SYGVKD. This chain's CDR3 is CATSREQVNEKLFF. As DNA, the CDR3 is TGTGCCACAAGCAGGGAACAAGTAAATGAAAAACTGTTTTTT.

V usage is TRBV19 and J usage is TRBJ2-7, with D possibly being TRBD2 (5 bases). Germline V gene sequence: CDR1 LNHDA, CDR2 SQIVND (reference sequence). The CDR3 has 13 amino acids. Trimming shortened V by 3 bases and J by 9 bases, and 15 bases separated the two germline ends. The CDR3 bases are TGTGCCAGTAGTATGTATGACGGGGTCGCGCAGTACTTC. Residues: CASSMYDGVAQYF.

The V call is TRBV9, the J call TRBJ2-1; TRBD1 matches at 11 bases. This CDR3 has 16 residues. Losses at the gene ends were 0 bases for V and 3 bases for J; bases not matched to a gene: 2. The germline CDR1 and CDR2 sequences are SGDLS and YYNGEE. The CDR3 DNA sequence: TGTGCCAGCAGCGTAGAGGGACAGGGGGTCTACAATGAGCAGTTCTTC. It encodes CASSVEGQGVYNEQFF.

This clone was detected only a few times. The chain combines TRBV30 with TRBJ1-1, with D maybe TRBD1 (6 bases). The V gene lost 8 bases and the J gene lost 4 bases, with 20 bases spanning the gap. This CDR3 is 14 amino acids long. Germline V gene sequence: CDR1 GTSNPN, CDR2 SVGIG (reference sequence). The CDR3 protein is CAHPKTGSATEAFF. Here the CDR3 DNA reads TGTGCCCACCCCAAGACAGGCTCTGCCACTGAAGCTTTCTTT.

This clone appeared once. The chain joins TRBV18 to TRBJ1-2, with 7 bases aligning to TRBD1. With 3 bases clipped from V and 4 bases from J, the junction kept 2 bases outside the gene matches. The germline V gene has CDR1 KGHSH and CDR2 LQKENI. The CDR3 consists of 13 residues. The CDR3 is CASSPDRTYGYTF. CDR3 sequence (DNA): TGTGCCAGCTCACCGGACAGGACCTATGGCTACACCTTC.

This sequence joins TRBV19 and TRBJ2-2, with 10 bases identical to TRBD1. Germline V lookup: CDR1 LNHDA, CDR2 SQIVND (reference sequence). CDR3 length: 15 amino acids. The J segment lost 7 bases and the V segment lost 3 bases, leaving 5 bases of the junction unmatched. CDR3 amino acids: CASSIGTGVNGELFF. Written as DNA, the CDR3 is TGTGCCAGTAGTATCGGGACAGGGGTTAACGGGGAGCTGTTTTTT.

This clone occurred once. V and J are TRBV5-6 and TRBJ2-7, with 10 bases fitting TRBD2. V dropped 6 bases and J dropped 6; count of bases not matched to a gene: 12. Germline loops: CDR1 SGHDT, CDR2 YYEEEE. The CDR3 is made up of 15 amino acids. The CDR3 is CASIEGASGSREQYF. CDR3 sequence (DNA): TGTGCCAGCATCGAGGGGGCTAGCGGGAGTCGCGAGCAGTACTTC.

The V and J genes are TRBV7-8 and TRBJ2-1; maybe TRBD1 (6 bases). Germline V CDR1 and CDR2: SGHVS, FQNEAQ. V lost 1 base and J lost 2, with 12 bases in between. CDR3 length: 16 amino acids. In nucleotides, the CDR3 is TGTGCCAGCAGCTTAGACAGGGTCAAAACCTACAATGAGCAGTTCTTC. The encoded protein is CASSLDRVKTYNEQFF.

The chain links TRBV11-3 to TRBJ2-1; 12 bases line up with TRBD2. The CDR3 loop spans 15 amino acids. The V and J ends lost 1 base and 8 bases, in that order; junction bases with no gene match: 3. Per germline, CDR1 SGHNT and CDR2 YENEEA. CDR3 residues: CASSLGTSGIYEQFF. CDR3 nucleotide sequence: TGTGCCAGCAGCTTAGGGACTAGCGGGATCTATGAGCAGTTCTTC.

V usage is TRBV24-1 and J usage is TRBJ2-2; 10 nucleotides match TRBD2. Germline assignment: CDR1 KGHDR and CDR2 SFDVKD. V lost 3 bases to trimming and J lost 6 bases; unmatched junction nucleotides: 3. The CDR3 spans 15 residues. This CDR3 reads CATSDTLAGAGELFF. The CDR3 DNA reads TGTGCCACCAGTGATACCCTAGCGGGAGCCGGGGAGCTGTTTTTT.

This clone was seen once. The chain uses TRBV9 and TRBJ2-1; 12 nucleotides line up with TRBD2. With 4 bases clipped from V and 7 bases from J, the junction kept 9 bases outside the gene matches. Germline CDR1 is SGDLS and CDR2 is YYNGEE. The CDR3 loop spans 16 amino acids. As DNA, the CDR3 is TGTGCCAGCAGCATAGCCACGGGACTAGCGGGTAATGAGCAGTTCTTC. Translating gives CASSIATGLAGNEQFF.

Turning to this clone: The DNA is left out, because the CDR3 cannot be placed on it with certainty; the CDR3 is given as TCRdb lists it. CDR3 protein: CASSFGPGYYGYTF. The chain has TRBV28 and TRBJ1-2; the table's D gene call, TRBD1, was not cross checked with the DNA. The CDR3 extends over 14 residues, inclusive of both ends. CDR1 is MDHEN and CDR2 is SYDVKM in the germline V gene.

The V call is TRBV5-1, the J call TRBJ2-1; TRBD2 aligns across 7 bases. V dropped 1 base and J dropped 6; count of bases not matched to a gene: 1. Germline V CDR1 and CDR2: SGHRS, YFSETQ. The CDR3 totals 13 residues. The CDR3 is CASSLWEGNEQFF. DNA for the CDR3: TGCGCCAGCAGCTTGTGGGAGGGCAATGAGCAGTTCTTC.

V gene TRBV19 combines with J gene TRBJ2-3; 8 bases are shared with TRBD1. Trimming at V came to 5 bases and at J to 1 base, leaving 5 bases not matched to a gene. CDR1 is LNHDA and CDR2 is SQIVND in the germline V gene (reference sequence). The CDR3 loop spans 15 amino acids. For the CDR3, the DNA is TGTGCCAGTAGTGTCCGACAGGGGCGCACAGATACGCAGTATTTT. Its protein product is CASSVRQGRTDTQYF.

The J gene is TRBJ2-5, the V gene TRBV29-1, with D possibly TRBD2 on 8 matching bases. The CDR3 contains 15 residues. The germline gives CDR1 SQVTM, CDR2 ANQGSEA. V lost 6 bases and J lost 4, with 21 bases in between. CDR3 residues: CSVQGVSGKGETQYF. CDR3 DNA sequence: TGCAGCGTCCAGGGGGTTAGCGGGAAGGGAGAGACCCAGTACTTC.

CDR3 loop: CATSRDKGVNTGELFF. The CDR3 DNA follows: TGTGCCACCAGCAGAGATAAAGGGGTAAACACCGGGGAGCTGTTTTTT. The chain combines TRBV15 with TRBJ2-2, with TRBD1 as a possible D gene (5 bases). The V gene lost 0 bases and the J gene lost 2 bases, with 10 bases spanning the gap. CDR1 is LNHNV and CDR2 is YYDKDF in the germline V gene (reference sequence). The CDR3 totals 16 residues.

CDR3 nucleotide sequence: TGTGCCAGCAGCCAAGACAGGACCACAGATACGCAGTATTTT. Translation gives CASSQDRTTDTQYF. This chain uses TRBV7-2 with TRBJ2-3; possibly TRBD1 for D (6 bases). Germline assignment: CDR1 SGHTA and CDR2 FQGNSA. There are 14 residues in the CDR3. V was shortened by 5 bases and J by 2 bases, with 11 bases between the two germline ends.

The V call is TRBV27, the J call TRBJ2-7; the D gene is possibly TRBD2 (6 bases). The germline gives CDR1 MNHEY, CDR2 SMNVEV (reference sequence). With 10 bases removed from V and 0 bases from J, the gap between germline ends came to 22 bases. The CDR3 length is 16 residues. The CDR3 coding sequence is TGTGCCACCCATGGGGTTCGTCGGGGGAGCTCCTACGAGCAGTACTTC. It codes for CATHGVRRGSSYEQYF.

This sequence joins TRBV30 and TRBJ2-7; D unresolved. V dropped 2 bases and J dropped 1 base, with 12 bases sitting between them. The CDR3 is 14 amino acids. The germline V gene has CDR1 GTSNPN and CDR2 SVGIG (reference sequence). CDR3 DNA: TGTGCCTGGAGTAGCCCGTTGAGGTCCTACGAGCAGTACTTC. Encoded protein: CAWSSPLRSYEQYF. Using reference TRBV30 and TRBJ2-7 for the parts outside the CDR3, the full variable domain is SQTIHQWPATLVQPVGSPLSLECTVEGTSNPNLYWYRQAAGRGLQLLFYSVGIGQISSEVPQNLSASRPQDRQFILSSKKLLLSDSGFYLCAWSSPLRSYEQYFGPGTRLTVT.

This chain uses TRBV3-1 (or the pseudogene TRBV3-2) with TRBJ2-7, with TRBD2 matching 8 bases. V shed 4 bases and J 0 bases; nucleotides not matched to a gene: 5. Germline lookup yields CDR1 LGHDT and CDR2 YNNKEL (reference sequence). The CDR3 totals 15 residues. CDR3 sequence: CASSLKREYSYEQYF. Written as DNA, the CDR3 is TGTGCCAGCAGCCTCAAGCGGGAGTACTCCTACGAGCAGTACTTC.

The chain is built from TRBV4-3 and TRBJ2-7; 7 bases align to TRBD2. V dropped 0 bases and J dropped 0; count of bases not matched to a gene: 5. The CDR3 length is 16 residues. CDR1 is LGHNA, CDR2 YSLEER, per germline. The CDR3 sequence: CASSQDPGRFSYEQYF. As DNA, the CDR3 is TGCGCCAGCAGCCAAGATCCCGGGAGGTTCTCCTACGAGCAGTACTTC.

This clone was found a few times. This chain joins TRBV6-1 and TRBJ2-2, with D possibly being TRBD2 (7 bases). The germline gives CDR1 MNHNS, CDR2 SASEGT. V was trimmed by 2 bases and J by 5 bases, leaving 24 bases between them. The CDR3 covers 19 residues. The CDR3 protein is CASSEISRGIGGSTGELFF. The CDR3 DNA reads as TGTGCCAGCAGTGAAATAAGCAGGGGTATTGGCGGGAGTACCGGGGAGCTGTTTTTT.

This chain links TRBV6-2 or TRBV6-3 with TRBJ2-5; TRBD2 matches 8 bases. V lost 5 bases to trimming and J lost 5 bases; unmatched junction nucleotides: 4. The CDR3 has 13 residues. Germline assignment: CDR1 MNHEY and CDR2 SVGEGT. In DNA, the CDR3 is TGTGCCAGCAGTCGGGGGGGGCGGGAGACCCAGTACTTC. Translation gives CASSRGGRETQYF.

V and J are TRBV28 and TRBJ1-3, with TRBD1 matching 9 bases. The CDR3 sequence is 16 residues long. Trimming removed 5 bases from V and 0 bases from J; junction bases left unmatched: 5. CDR1 and CDR2 from the germline V gene are MDHEN and SYDVKM. The CDR3 bases are TGTGCCAGCAGTGACAGGGGGAGCTTCTCTGGAAACACCATATATTTT. Amino acid sequence: CASSDRGSFSGNTIYF.

The J gene is TRBJ2-5, the V gene TRBV24-1; 9 bases agree with TRBD1. The CDR3 runs 14 residues. Per the germline V gene, CDR1 is KGHDR and CDR2 is SFDVKD. V lost 7 bases, J lost 5 bases, and 7 bases stayed unmatched. This CDR3 reads CATRRTGDGETQYF. The CDR3 DNA follows: TGTGCCACCAGGAGGACAGGGGATGGGGAGACCCAGTACTTC.